Listed below are T cell receptor beta chains from one sample, sequenced in a study of monozygotic twins with inflammatory bowel disease. TCRdb re-called the 5' RACE reads; every CDR3 protein appears as one record, without DNA. The table for this sample gives 150,000 to 200,000 distinct CDR3 sequences. Source material: blood. The origin of the receptors is a human donor with ulcerative colitis or Crohn's disease, or a healthy co-twin of an affected twin (not recorded which). The CDR3 runs from the conserved cysteine through the conserved F or W. The order of the fields is J gene, V gene, CDR3 protein.

j_gene: TRBJ2-7; v_gene: TRBV7-6; CDR3aa: CASSLGGAGNYEQYF
j_gene: TRBJ1-2; v_gene: TRBV20-1; CDR3aa: CSARGLGEWYGYTF
j_gene: TRBJ2-1; v_gene: TRBV6-2/TRBV6-3; CDR3aa: CASSSDRSPDFTYNEQFF
j_gene: TRBJ2-1; v_gene: TRBV6-2/TRBV6-3; CDR3aa: CASSLITSGSRNEQFF
j_gene: TRBJ2-7; v_gene: TRBV5-8; CDR3aa: CASSLVQRKYF
j_gene: TRBJ2-3; v_gene: TRBV3-1; CDR3aa: CASSHLSGTSTDTQYF
j_gene: TRBJ2-1; v_gene: TRBV9; CDR3aa: CASSVEEGGLAGYHNEQFF
j_gene: TRBJ1-2; v_gene: TRBV20-1; CDR3aa: CSALSPIQGNKGGYTF
j_gene: TRBJ2-1; v_gene: TRBV12-3/TRBV12-4; CDR3aa: CASSLGGLGSYNEQFF
j_gene: TRBJ2-1; v_gene: TRBV5-4; CDR3aa: CASSRVSGAYNEQFF
j_gene: TRBJ1-4; v_gene: TRBV7-6; CDR3aa: CASSLLVGVQNEKLFF
j_gene: TRBJ2-1; v_gene: TRBV20-1; CDR3aa: CSAPLGGAGGINEQFF
j_gene: TRBJ2-1; v_gene: TRBV29-1; CDR3aa: CSVEGSRGYNEQFF
j_gene: TRBJ2-4; v_gene: TRBV29-1; CDR3aa: CSVGVSGVAKNIQYF
j_gene: TRBJ2-6; v_gene: TRBV6-4; CDR3aa: CASSPEVEDLNVLSGANVLTF
j_gene: TRBJ2-7; v_gene: TRBV5-1; CDR3aa: CASSDLDSYLAYEQYF
j_gene: TRBJ2-1; v_gene: TRBV7-9; CDR3aa: CASSPRGLTYNEQFF
j_gene: TRBJ1-2; v_gene: TRBV29-1; CDR3aa: CSVSTTGLGGYTF
j_gene: TRBJ2-2; v_gene: TRBV6-6; CDR3aa: CASSYTTGELFF
j_gene: TRBJ2-7; v_gene: TRBV18; CDR3aa: CASSSQPGQGPYEQYF
j_gene: TRBJ1-5; v_gene: TRBV12-3/TRBV12-4; CDR3aa: CASRLGQQSNQPQHF
j_gene: TRBJ2-1; v_gene: TRBV20-1; CDR3aa: CAGSGRGRSYNEQFF
j_gene: TRBJ2-7; v_gene: TRBV6-2/TRBV6-3; CDR3aa: CASSYSQGVYEQYF
j_gene: TRBJ2-6; v_gene: TRBV20-1; CDR3aa: CSGRSSGANVLTF
j_gene: TRBJ2-2; v_gene: TRBV7-2; CDR3aa: CASSRPSSGGATGELFF
j_gene: TRBJ1-2; v_gene: TRBV15; CDR3aa: CATSTYGTGGNYGYTF
j_gene: TRBJ2-1; v_gene: TRBV14; CDR3aa: CASSQDDGARLAGAPNEQFF
j_gene: TRBJ2-7; v_gene: TRBV5-6; CDR3aa: CASSLLRADHEQYF
j_gene: TRBJ1-6; v_gene: TRBV12-3/TRBV12-4; CDR3aa: CASSFKGWSPLHF
j_gene: TRBJ1-1; v_gene: TRBV3-1; CDR3aa: CASSQQGVGTEAFF
j_gene: TRBJ1-5; v_gene: TRBV20-1; CDR3aa: CSARQPNQPQHF
j_gene: TRBJ2-7; v_gene: TRBV7-9; CDR3aa: CASSPQGAGAYEQYF
j_gene: TRBJ1-2; v_gene: TRBV10-3; CDR3aa: CAISGQGPYGYTF
j_gene: TRBJ2-4; v_gene: TRBV4-2; CDR3aa: CASSQDFRQGDIQYF
j_gene: TRBJ2-5; v_gene: TRBV5-1; CDR3aa: CASSTLAGGGETQYF
j_gene: TRBJ2-3; v_gene: TRBV6-1; CDR3aa: CASSGAAYTDTQYF
j_gene: TRBJ1-2; v_gene: TRBV29-1; CDR3aa: CSLRDSAYGYTF
j_gene: TRBJ1-5; v_gene: TRBV7-9; CDR3aa: CASSQYEGQGASQPQHF
j_gene: TRBJ1-5; v_gene: TRBV28; CDR3aa: CASSLSPGGRNQPQHF
j_gene: TRBJ2-5; v_gene: TRBV3-1; CDR3aa: CASSQGSGETQYF
j_gene: TRBJ1-2; v_gene: TRBV27; CDR3aa: CATFFNYGYTF
j_gene: TRBJ2-7; v_gene: TRBV20-1; CDR3aa: CSASVAGGTYEQYF
j_gene: TRBJ1-1; v_gene: TRBV5-1; CDR3aa: CASSLVPTGSRNEAFF
j_gene: TRBJ1-3; v_gene: TRBV19; CDR3aa: CASSTMSTRLVSGNTIYF
j_gene: TRBJ1-1; v_gene: TRBV4-2; CDR3aa: CASSHGQEEAFF
j_gene: TRBJ1-1; v_gene: TRBV28; CDR3aa: CASSLTGPAAFF
j_gene: TRBJ2-5; v_gene: TRBV7-2; CDR3aa: CASRLGTISETQYF
j_gene: TRBJ2-3; v_gene: TRBV7-9; CDR3aa: CASSRSGTDTQYF
j_gene: TRBJ2-5; v_gene: TRBV10-3; CDR3aa: CAISESVRGETQYF
j_gene: TRBJ2-7; v_gene: TRBV5-6; CDR3aa: CASNPRPPGQKAYEQYF
j_gene: TRBJ2-7; v_gene: TRBV9; CDR3aa: CASSRDRVSYEQYF
j_gene: TRBJ2-7; v_gene: TRBV5-6; CDR3aa: CASSLPGQGNHEQYF
j_gene: TRBJ1-4; v_gene: TRBV7-9; CDR3aa: CASSLRESEKLFF
j_gene: TRBJ1-3; v_gene: TRBV7-2; CDR3aa: CASSLGQGTGNTIYF